The rows below give T cell receptor beta chains drawn from one sample of a study of blood T cell repertoires in COVID-19. Sequencing used immunoSEQ multiplex PCR; TCRdb keeps in-frame clones, though not all of them. The data contain 64,000 or so clones, around 85% of them singletons. What was sequenced was peripheral blood. The receptors come from a man in his forties with acute or convalescent COVID-19. Each CDR3 is given with its conserved first and last residue. The D gene is left open where the match is weak. Not all rows give a size; the values are once, few, many and, for expanded clones, a class.

TGCAGCGCATGGGAGGGAAATAGCAATCAGCCCCAGCATTTT	CSAWEGNSNQPQHF	TRBV29-1	TRBJ1-5	NA	NA
TGCGCCAGCAGCCAAGATTCCGAGAATAGCAATCAGCCCCAGCATTTT	CASSQDSENSNQPQHF	TRBV4-1	TRBJ1-5	NA	NA
TGCGCCAGCAGCCAAGACCGGATCAAGACATATAGCAATCAGCCCCAGCATTTT	CASSQDRIKTYSNQPQHF	TRBV4-1	TRBJ1-5	NA	NA
TGTGCCAGCAGTGTCCACAGGGACACTGAAGCTTTCTTT	CASSVHRDTEAFF	TRBV2	TRBJ1-1	NA	NA
TGTGCCAGCAGTTTAACGACTAGCCCCTACAATGAGCAGTTCTTC	CASSLTTSPYNEQFF	TRBV27	TRBJ2-1	NA	TRBD2
TGTGCCAGCAGCGACTACCGGACGGACTCTGGAAACACCATATATTTT	CASSDYRTDSGNTIYF	TRBV7-6	TRBJ1-3	NA	NA
TGTGCCTCCGCAACCGAGGGCCGCGAGGGTGGCTACACCTTC	CASATEGREGGYTF	TRBV10-3	TRBJ1-2	NA	NA
TGTGCCAGCAGCGTTCACGGGGAGGGTGAGCAGTTCTTC	CASSVHGEGEQFF	TRBV11-2	TRBJ2-1	NA	TRBD2
TGTGCCAGCAGCCTAAGGACAGGGGGCGTCGATGGTGAAGCTTTCTTT	CASSLRTGGVDGEAFF	TRBV11-3	TRBJ1-1	NA	TRBD1
TGTGCCAGCAGGTCGGACAGGGTGCATGGCTACACCTTC	CASRSDRVHGYTF	TRBV5-6	TRBJ1-2	few	TRBD1
TGTGCCAGCAGCTTGGAGCGGGGTAGCACAGATACGCAGTATTTT	CASSLERGSTDTQYF	TRBV5-4	TRBJ2-3	NA	TRBD2
TGTGCCAACAGACAGGCTAACACCGGGGAGCTGTTTTTT	CANRQANTGELFF	TRBV6-6	TRBJ2-2	NA	NA
TGTGCCAGTAGTATTGGGACAGGCAGCTCTGGAAACACCATATATTTT	CASSIGTGSSGNTIYF	TRBV19	TRBJ1-3	NA	TRBD1
TGTGCCAGTACGGTTGCCAGGGCAGACGGCTACACCTTC	CASTVARADGYTF	TRBV7-9	TRBJ1-2	NA	NA
TGTGCCAGCAGCCAGTCCTTCCTTGGAGGGGAAAAACTGTTTTTT	CASSQSFLGGEKLFF	TRBV4-2	TRBJ1-4	NA	NA
TGCGCCAGCAGCCAAGGTGACCTTAGCGGGGGGTCCTACGAGCAGTACTTC	CASSQGDLSGGSYEQYF	TRBV4-1	TRBJ2-7	NA	TRBD2
TGCAGCGTCGGGACAGGGTTCCTGGGAGGGTATGGCTACACCTTC	CSVGTGFLGGYGYTF	TRBV29-1	TRBJ1-2	NA	TRBD1
TGTGCCAGCAGGGTAAGGGAGAAGGGTGAGCAGTTCTTC	CASRVREKGEQFF	TRBV2	TRBJ2-1	NA	NA
TGTGCCAGTAGCTATATTACCGGGACAGGGAACACTGAAGCTTTCTTT	CASSYITGTGNTEAFF	TRBV19	TRBJ1-1	NA	TRBD1
TGTGCCAGCAGCTTAGTAAACTCTGGAAACACCATATATTTT	CASSLVNSGNTIYF	TRBV11-2	TRBJ1-3	few	NA
TGCGCCAGCAACTTGGACAGGGGCGCCTACGAGCAGTACTTC	CASNLDRGAYEQYF	TRBV5-1	TRBJ2-7	NA	TRBD1
TGCGCCAGCAGCTTGGCCGCCTCGGATACCCCAGGGACCCAGTACTTC	CASSLAASDTPGTQYF	TRBV5-1	TRBJ2-5	few	NA
TGTGCCAGCAGCCTCGTCCTAGCGGGGGGGACCCACAAAGAGACCCAGTACTTC	CASSLVLAGGTHKETQYF	TRBV3-1/TRBV3-2	TRBJ2-5	NA	TRBD2
TGTGCCAGCCGGGACAGGGTTTCCAAAAACATTCAGTACTTC	CASRDRVSKNIQYF	TRBV2	TRBJ2-4	NA	TRBD1
TGTGCCAGCAGCTTGTATCTGTTGGGGGCACCGGCCCTTGAAAAACTGTTTTTT	CASSLYLLGAPALEKLFF	TRBV5-6	TRBJ1-4	NA	NA
TGCGCCAGCAGTCACCCAGGGGGCGAAAAGACCCAGTACTTC	CASSHPGGEKTQYF	TRBV10-2	TRBJ2-5	NA	TRBD1
TGTGCCACCAGCAGAGGCAGGTCTGAAGCTTTCTTT	CATSRGRSEAFF	TRBV15	TRBJ1-1	once	NA
TGTGCCAGCAGTTTATCTGGGGGGGGCCCAGATACGCAGTATTTT	CASSLSGGGPDTQYF	TRBV27	TRBJ2-3	NA	NA
TGTGCCAGCAGCCGGGGGGAGCAGGTGGGGAACACCATATATTTT	CASSRGEQVGNTIYF	TRBV6-5	TRBJ1-3	NA	NA
TGTGCCTGGACAGGGGGAAGCAATCAGCCCCAGCATTTT	CAWTGGSNQPQHF	TRBV30	TRBJ1-5	NA	TRBD1
TGTGCCAGCAGCGTAGATCCTGACTTC	CASSVDPDF	TRBV9	TRBJ2-7	many	NA
TGTGCCAGCAGTGTTCGAGATGAATCCTACGAGCAGTACTTC	CASSVRDESYEQYF	TRBV2	TRBJ2-7	once	NA
TGTGCCAGCAGCCAGGCGTGGACTGAAGCTTTCTTT	CASSQAWTEAFF	TRBV2	TRBJ1-1	once	NA
TGCGCCAGCAGCTGGGCCACTAGCGGGGGAATGGAGACCCAGTACTTC	CASSWATSGGMETQYF	TRBV5-1	TRBJ2-5	NA	TRBD2
TGTGCCAGCAGCGAGATGAGGGTTATGAACACTGAAGCTTTCTTT	CASSEMRVMNTEAFF	TRBV6-5	TRBJ1-1	NA	NA
TGTGCCAGCAGCCGCGGGGGAGCCCTCCAAGAGACCCAGTACTTC	CASSRGGALQETQYF	TRBV11-3	TRBJ2-5	few	TRBD2
TGTGCCAGCAGTGTAGAGGCAGGGGCTAACTATGGCTACACCTTC	CASSVEAGANYGYTF	TRBV2	TRBJ1-2	NA	NA
TGTGCCAGCAGTGAGGGGGCGGTGGAAAAACTGTTTTTT	CASSEGAVEKLFF	TRBV25-1	TRBJ1-4	NA	NA
TGTGCCAGCAGCCCTCCGGTGGTCTCTGGAAACACCATATATTTT	CASSPPVVSGNTIYF	TRBV7-9	TRBJ1-3	NA	NA
TGTGCCATCAGTGCGGGGGACAGGGATCCTAATGAAAAACTGTTTTTT	CAISAGDRDPNEKLFF	TRBV10-3	TRBJ1-4	NA	TRBD1
TGTGCCAGCAGCCAGGCAGGGGGAGACAATGAGCAGTTCTTC	CASSQAGGDNEQFF	TRBV3-1/TRBV3-2	TRBJ2-1	NA	TRBD1
TGTGCCAGCAGCTTGTTTGGGGGCGACTATGGCTACACCTTC	CASSLFGGDYGYTF	TRBV5-5	TRBJ1-2	NA	NA
TGTGCCTGGAGTGTTTTGGGACAGGGAAATTCACCCCTCCACTTT	CAWSVLGQGNSPLHF	TRBV30	TRBJ1-6	NA	TRBD1
TGTGCCAGCAGCTACTCCGACAGCTATCAGCCCCAGCATTTT	CASSYSDSYQPQHF	TRBV5-5	TRBJ1-5	once	NA
TGTGCCAGTAGTAGACCTCCGGGACAGGGCTACGGCTACACCTTC	CASSRPPGQGYGYTF	TRBV19	TRBJ1-2	NA	TRBD1
TGTGCCAGCAGCTTAAAGAGACTAGGGTCGGGGGAGCAGTACTTC	CASSLKRLGSGEQYF	TRBV11-3	TRBJ2-7	NA	NA
TGTGCCAGCAGTCCAACAGGCCCTGGGGATTCACCCCTCCACTTT	CASSPTGPGDSPLHF	TRBV28	TRBJ1-6	NA	NA
TGCGCCAGCAGCTTGGAGGACAGGACTTACAATGAGCAGTTCTTC	CASSLEDRTYNEQFF	TRBV5-1	TRBJ2-1	NA	TRBD1
TGTGCCAGCAGCCGCCAACGGGGTGAGGGCAATGAGCAGTTCTTC	CASSRQRGEGNEQFF	TRBV5-4	TRBJ2-1	NA	NA
TGTGCCAGCATGGGCAGGGCCTACGAGCAGTACTTC	CASMGRAYEQYF	TRBV25-1	TRBJ2-7	once	NA